This T cell receptor beta chain was documented in a study of T-cell memory formation after mild COVID-19. General study results and limits: The main location of contracting CD4+ clones was CM and EM, and that of contracting CD8+ clones was EMRA. From day 15 to 85, contracting clones were balanced between CD4 and CD8, whereas later expanders leaned toward CD4+.

Each CDR3 protein gets one entry after TCRdb re-called the 5' RACE reads with MiXCR. The data hold roughly 400,000 distinct CDR3 sequences, with less than 25% observed a single time. To note about this clonotype: Its antigen is unidentified.

The CDR3 has 13 amino acids. Trimming at V came to 7 bases and at J to 7 bases, leaving 7 bases not matched to a gene. The clonotype comes from an adult woman who had mild COVID-19 (a few samples of this study predate the infection). Cell type and time point are not known. The sequenced sample consisted of PBMCs or a T cell subset sorted from them (not recorded which). The chain couples TRBV12-3 or TRBV12-4 to TRBJ2-1; 7 nucleotides line up with TRBD1. As DNA, the CDR3 is TGTGCCAGCAAAACAGGGGTTGTGAATGAGCAGTTCTTC. Protein sequence: CASKTGVVNEQFF.